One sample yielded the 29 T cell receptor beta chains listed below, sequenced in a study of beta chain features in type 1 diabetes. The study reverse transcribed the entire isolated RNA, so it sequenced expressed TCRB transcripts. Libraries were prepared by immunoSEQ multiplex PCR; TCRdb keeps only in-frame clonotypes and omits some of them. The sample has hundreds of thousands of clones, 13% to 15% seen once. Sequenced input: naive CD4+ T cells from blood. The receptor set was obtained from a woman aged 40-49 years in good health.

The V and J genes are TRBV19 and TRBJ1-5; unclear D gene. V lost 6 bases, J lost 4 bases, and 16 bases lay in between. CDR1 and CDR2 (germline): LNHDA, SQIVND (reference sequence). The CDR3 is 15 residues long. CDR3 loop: CASSPPMISNQPQHF. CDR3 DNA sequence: TGTGCCAGTAGCCCTCCGATGATCAGTAATCAGCCCCAGCATTTT.

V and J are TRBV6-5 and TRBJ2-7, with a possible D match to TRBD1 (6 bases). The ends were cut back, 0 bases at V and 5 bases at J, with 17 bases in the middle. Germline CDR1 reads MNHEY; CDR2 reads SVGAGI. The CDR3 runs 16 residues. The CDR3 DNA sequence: TGTGCCAGCAGTTACTCGATTGTCAGGGGTAAGCACGAGCAGTACTTC. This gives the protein CASSYSIVRGKHEQYF.

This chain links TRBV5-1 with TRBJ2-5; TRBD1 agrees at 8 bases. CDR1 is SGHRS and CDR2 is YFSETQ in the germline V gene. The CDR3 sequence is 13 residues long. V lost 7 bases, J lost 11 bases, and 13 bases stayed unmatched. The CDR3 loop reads CASYDSGGVEQYF. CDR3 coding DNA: TGCGCCAGCTACGACTCAGGGGGCGTGGAGCAGTACTTC.

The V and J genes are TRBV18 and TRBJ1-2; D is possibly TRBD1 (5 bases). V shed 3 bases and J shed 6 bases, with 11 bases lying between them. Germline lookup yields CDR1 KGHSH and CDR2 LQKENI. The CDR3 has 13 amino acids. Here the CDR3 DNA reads TGTGCCAGCTCACCTGTAGGGGCCCATGGCTACACCTTC. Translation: CASSPVGAHGYTF.

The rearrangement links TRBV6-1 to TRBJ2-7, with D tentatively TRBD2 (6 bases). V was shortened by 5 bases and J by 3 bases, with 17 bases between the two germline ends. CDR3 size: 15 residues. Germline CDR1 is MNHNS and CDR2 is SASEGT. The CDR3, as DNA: TGTGCCAGCAGTCTAGACCTCGGGGGTGTCTACGAGCAGTACTTC. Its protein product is CASSLDLGGVYEQYF.

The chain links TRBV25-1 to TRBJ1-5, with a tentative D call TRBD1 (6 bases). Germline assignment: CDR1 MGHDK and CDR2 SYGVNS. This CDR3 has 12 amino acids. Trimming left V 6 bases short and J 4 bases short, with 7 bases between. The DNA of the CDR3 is TGTGCCAGCAGGGGGACAAATCAGCCCCAGCATTTT. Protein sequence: CASRGTNQPQHF.

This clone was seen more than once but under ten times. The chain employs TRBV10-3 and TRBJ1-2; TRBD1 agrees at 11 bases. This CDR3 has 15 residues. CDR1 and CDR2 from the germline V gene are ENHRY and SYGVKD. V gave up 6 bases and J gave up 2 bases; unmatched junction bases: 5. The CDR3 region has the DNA TGTGCCATCAGCGGACAGGGGGCCTCAAACTATGGCTACACCTTC. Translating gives CAISGQGASNYGYTF.

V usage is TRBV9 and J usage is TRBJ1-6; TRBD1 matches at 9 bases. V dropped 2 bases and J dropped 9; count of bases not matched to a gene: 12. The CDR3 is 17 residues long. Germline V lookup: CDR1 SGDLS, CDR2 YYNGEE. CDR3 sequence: CASSVSTQGAHGSPLHF. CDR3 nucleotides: TGTGCCAGCAGCGTGTCTACACAGGGGGCCCATGGTTCACCCCTCCACTTT.

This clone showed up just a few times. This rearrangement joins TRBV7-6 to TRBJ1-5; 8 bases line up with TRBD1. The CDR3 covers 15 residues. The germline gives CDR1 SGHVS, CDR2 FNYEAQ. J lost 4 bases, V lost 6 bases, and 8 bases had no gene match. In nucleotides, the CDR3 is TGTGCCAGCAGTTACGACAGGGGAAATAATCAGCCCCAGCATTTT. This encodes CASSYDRGNNQPQHF. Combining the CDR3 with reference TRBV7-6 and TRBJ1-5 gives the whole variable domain GAGVSQSPRYKVTKRGQDVALRCDPISGHVSLYWYRQALGQGPEFLTYFNYEAQQDKSGLPNDRFSAERPEGSISTLTIQRTEQRDSAMYRCASSYDRGNNQPQHFGDGTRLSIL.

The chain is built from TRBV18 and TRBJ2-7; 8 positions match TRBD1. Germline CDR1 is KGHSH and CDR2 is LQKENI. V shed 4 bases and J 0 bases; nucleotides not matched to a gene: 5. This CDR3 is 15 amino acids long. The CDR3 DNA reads TGTGCCAGCTCACACGGGACAGGAGTCTCCTACGAGCAGTACTTC. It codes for CASSHGTGVSYEQYF.

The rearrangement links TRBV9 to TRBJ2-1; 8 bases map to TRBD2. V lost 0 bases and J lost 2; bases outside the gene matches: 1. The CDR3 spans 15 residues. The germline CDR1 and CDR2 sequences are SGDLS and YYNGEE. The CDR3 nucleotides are TGTGCCAGCAGCGTAGCGACTAGCGCCTACAATGAGCAGTTCTTC. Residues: CASSVATSAYNEQFF.

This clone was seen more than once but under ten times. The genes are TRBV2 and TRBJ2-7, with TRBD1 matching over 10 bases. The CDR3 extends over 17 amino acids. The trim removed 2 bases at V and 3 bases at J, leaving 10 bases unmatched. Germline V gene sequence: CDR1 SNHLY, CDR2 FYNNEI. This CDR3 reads CASSEIPGTGALYEQYF. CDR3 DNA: TGTGCCAGCAGTGAAATCCCCGGGACAGGGGCCCTCTACGAGCAGTACTTC.

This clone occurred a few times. The CDR3 spells CASSQVRETSYHEQFF. In DNA, the CDR3 is TGTGCCAGCAGCCAAGTTAGAGAGACTAGCTATCATGAGCAGTTCTTC. The V gene is TRBV14, the J gene TRBJ2-1, with 7 bases that match TRBD2. Germline assignment: CDR1 SGHDN and CDR2 FVKESK. With V trimmed by 1 base and J by 8 bases, 11 bases remained unmatched. There are 16 residues in the CDR3.

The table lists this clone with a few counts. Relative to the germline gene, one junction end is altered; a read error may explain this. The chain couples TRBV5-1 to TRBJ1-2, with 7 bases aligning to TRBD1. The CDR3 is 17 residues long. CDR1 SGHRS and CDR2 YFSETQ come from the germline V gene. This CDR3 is CASSLGPGQDLNSGYTF. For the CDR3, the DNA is TGCGCCAGCAGCCTAGGGCCCGGACAGGATCTAAACTCTGGCTACACCTTC.

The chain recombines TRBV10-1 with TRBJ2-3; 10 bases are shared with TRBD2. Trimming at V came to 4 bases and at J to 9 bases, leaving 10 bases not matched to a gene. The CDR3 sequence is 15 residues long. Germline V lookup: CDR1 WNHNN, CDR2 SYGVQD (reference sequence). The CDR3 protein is CASSGLAGAEGTQYF. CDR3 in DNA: TGCGCCAGCAGTGGTCTAGCGGGGGCCGAGGGCACGCAGTATTTT.

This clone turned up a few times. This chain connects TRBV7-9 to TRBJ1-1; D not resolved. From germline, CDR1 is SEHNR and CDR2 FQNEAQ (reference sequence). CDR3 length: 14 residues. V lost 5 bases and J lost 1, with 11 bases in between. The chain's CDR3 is CASSPRAGNTEAFF. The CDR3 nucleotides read TGTGCCAGCAGCCCGAGGGCAGGGAACACTGAAGCTTTCTTT.

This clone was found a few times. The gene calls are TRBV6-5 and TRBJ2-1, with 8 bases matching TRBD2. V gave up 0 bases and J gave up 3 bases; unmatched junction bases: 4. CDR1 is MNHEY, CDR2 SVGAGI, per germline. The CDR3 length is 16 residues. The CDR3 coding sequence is TGTGCCAGCAGTTACTCGACGGGGGGGGACTACAATGAGCAGTTCTTC. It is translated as CASSYSTGGDYNEQFF.

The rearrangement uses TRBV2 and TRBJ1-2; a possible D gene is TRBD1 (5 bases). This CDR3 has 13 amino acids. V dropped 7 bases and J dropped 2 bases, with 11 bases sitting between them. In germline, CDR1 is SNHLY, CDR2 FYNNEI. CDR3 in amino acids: CASTGNLNYGYTF. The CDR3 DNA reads TGTGCCAGCACAGGGAATCTGAACTATGGCTACACCTTC.

The CDR3 protein is CASSIGRYNEQFF. The CDR3 region has the DNA TGTGCCAGTAGTATCGGCAGGTACAATGAGCAGTTCTTC. The chain carries TRBV19 and TRBJ2-1; D not resolved. Germline-derived CDR1 and CDR2 are LNHDA and SQIVND (reference sequence). The CDR3 totals 13 residues. With 3 bases removed from V and 4 bases from J, the gap between germline ends came to 7 bases.

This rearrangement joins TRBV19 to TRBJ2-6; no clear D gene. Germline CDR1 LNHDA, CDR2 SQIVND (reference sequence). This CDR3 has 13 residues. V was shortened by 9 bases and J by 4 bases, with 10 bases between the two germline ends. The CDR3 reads CASQVPGANVLTF. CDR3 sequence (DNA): TGTGCCAGCCAGGTTCCCGGGGCCAACGTCCTGACTTTC.

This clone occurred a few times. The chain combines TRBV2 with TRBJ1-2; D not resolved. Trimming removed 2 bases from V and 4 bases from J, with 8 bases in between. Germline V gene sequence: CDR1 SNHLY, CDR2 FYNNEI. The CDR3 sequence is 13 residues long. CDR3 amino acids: CASSEFLVYGYTF. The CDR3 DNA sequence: TGTGCCAGCAGTGAATTTCTCGTCTATGGCTACACCTTC.

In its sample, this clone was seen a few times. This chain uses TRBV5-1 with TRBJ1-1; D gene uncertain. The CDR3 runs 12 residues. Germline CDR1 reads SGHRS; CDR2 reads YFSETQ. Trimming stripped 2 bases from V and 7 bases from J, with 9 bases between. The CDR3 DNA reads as TGCGCCAGCAGCTTTCCGGGAAGTGAAGCTTTCTTT. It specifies CASSFPGSEAFF.

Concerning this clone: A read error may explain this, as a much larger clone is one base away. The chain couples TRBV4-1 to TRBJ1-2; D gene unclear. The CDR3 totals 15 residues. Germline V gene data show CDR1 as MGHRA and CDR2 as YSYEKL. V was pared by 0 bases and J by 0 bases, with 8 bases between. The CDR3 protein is CASSQEAGTNYGYTF. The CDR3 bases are TGCGCCAGCAGCCAAGAGGCAGGTACTAACTATGGCTACACCTTC.

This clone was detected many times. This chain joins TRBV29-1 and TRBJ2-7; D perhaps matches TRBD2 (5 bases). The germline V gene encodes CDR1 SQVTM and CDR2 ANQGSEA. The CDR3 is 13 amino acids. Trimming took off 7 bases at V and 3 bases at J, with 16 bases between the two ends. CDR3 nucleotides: TGCAGCGCCGCAAGCGGAATGCTCTACGAGCAGTACTTC. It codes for CSAASGMLYEQYF.

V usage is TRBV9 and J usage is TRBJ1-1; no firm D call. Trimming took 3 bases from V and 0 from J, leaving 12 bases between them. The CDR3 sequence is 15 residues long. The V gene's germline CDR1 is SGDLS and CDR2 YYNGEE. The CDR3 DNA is TGTGCCAGCAGCGATAGTGTGGGAGTGAACACTGAAGCTTTCTTT. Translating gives CASSDSVGVNTEAFF.

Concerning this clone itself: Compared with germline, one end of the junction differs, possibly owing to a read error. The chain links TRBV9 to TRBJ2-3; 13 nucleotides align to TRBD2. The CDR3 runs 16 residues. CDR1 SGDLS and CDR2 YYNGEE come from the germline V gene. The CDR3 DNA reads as TGTGCCAGCAGCCCCTACCGGACTAGCGGGGGAGATACGCAGTATTTC. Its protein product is CASSPYRTSGGDTQYF.

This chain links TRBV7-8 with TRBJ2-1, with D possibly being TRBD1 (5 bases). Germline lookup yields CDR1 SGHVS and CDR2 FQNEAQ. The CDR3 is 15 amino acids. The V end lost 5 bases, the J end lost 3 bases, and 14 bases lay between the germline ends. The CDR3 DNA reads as TGTGCCAGCAGCCGACAGCGACACAACTACAATGAGCAGTTCTTC. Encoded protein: CASSRQRHNYNEQFF.

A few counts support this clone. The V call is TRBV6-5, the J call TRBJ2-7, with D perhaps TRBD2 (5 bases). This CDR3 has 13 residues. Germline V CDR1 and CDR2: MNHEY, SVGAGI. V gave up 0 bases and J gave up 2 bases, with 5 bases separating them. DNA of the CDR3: TGTGCCAGCAGTTACTCGGAGGCCTACGAGCAGTACTTC. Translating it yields CASSYSEAYEQYF.

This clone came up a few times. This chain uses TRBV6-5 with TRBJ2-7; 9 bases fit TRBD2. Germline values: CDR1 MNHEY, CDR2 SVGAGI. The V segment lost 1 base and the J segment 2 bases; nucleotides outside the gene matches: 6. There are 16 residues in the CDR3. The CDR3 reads CASSYFSGGRTYEQYF. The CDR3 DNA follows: TGTGCCAGCAGTTACTTTAGCGGGGGCCGAACCTACGAGCAGTACTTC.